This section outlines one T cell receptor beta chain sequence together with its context. V dropped 1 base and J dropped 5; count of bases not matched to a gene: 6. The CDR3 is made up of 15 amino acids. Germline lookup yields CDR1 LNHNV and CDR2 YYDKDF (reference sequence). This sample was taken from a study of blood T cell repertoires in COVID-19. Here immunoSEQ multiplex PCR was the method, and the copy in TCRdb shows in-frame clones only, minus some. The table records over 95,000 clones, 70% to 90% of them present only once. The chain combines TRBV15 with TRBJ2-7; 9 nucleotides align to TRBD1. Sequencing was performed on peripheral blood. The TCR comes from a woman aged 65 to 85 who had recovered from COVID-19. As DNA, the CDR3 is TGTGCCACCAGCAGAGCTGGGACAGGGTCCCACGAGCAGTACTTC. Translated: CATSRAGTGSHEQYF. Together with reference TRBV15 and TRBJ2-7, the CDR3 gives the full variable domain: DAMVIQNPRYQVTQFGKPVTLSCSQTLNHNVMYWYQQKSSQAPKLLFHYYDKDFNNEADTPDNFQSRRPNTSFCFLDIRSPGLGDTAMYLCATSRAGTGSHEQYFGPGTRLTVT.